This T cell receptor (beta chain) was captured in a study of blood T cell repertoires in COVID-19. The overall study: Sites in the United States, Italy and Spain provided acute and convalescent COVID-19 samples.

Original data processing: Reference gene primer amplification yielded estimated nucleated cell counts. Sequencing used immunoSEQ multiplex PCR; TCRdb keeps in-frame clones, though not all of them. From that table come the V and J calls and clone size; the DNA was used to work out D and trimming. The sample yields fewer than 85,000 clones, more than 80% seen once. The germline CDR1 and CDR2 sequences are SGHTA and FQGTGA. The CDR3 consists of 14 residues. V shed 5 bases, J shed 8 bases, and the junction held 5 bases outside the gene matches. Sequenced sample: peripheral blood. This TCR came from a woman in her fifties or sixties with acute or convalescent COVID-19. This rearrangement joins TRBV7-3 to TRBJ2-3, with TRBD2 matching over 12 bases. CDR3 sequence: CASSQTSGGATQYF. In DNA, the CDR3 is TGTGCCAGCAGCCAGACTAGCGGGGGAGCTACGCAGTATTTT. Combining the CDR3 with reference TRBV7-3 and TRBJ2-3 gives the whole variable domain GAGVSQTPSNKVTEKGKYVELRCDPISGHTALYWYRQSLGQGPEFLIYFQGTGAADDSGLPNDRFFAVRPEGSVSTLKIQRTERGDSAVYLCASSQTSGGATQYFGPGTRLTVL.